This TCR beta chain was profiled in a study of blood T cells in healthy people across ages. Notes on the study in general: One million T cells yielded diversity estimates that were considered underestimates.

The sample holds many counts of this clonotype. The antigen is unknown. Primed by a sample-barcoded 5' primer and a J-beta primer mix, a second PCR proceeded for 7 to 11 cycles. One entry per CDR3 protein results from TCRdb running MiXCR on the 5' RACE reads. Here the sample spans 950,000 to 1,200,000 distinct CDR3 sequences, more than 30% being singletons. This CDR3 has 13 residues. From germline, CDR1 is SGHTA and CDR2 FQGNSA. With 11 bases clipped from V and 3 bases from J, the junction kept 6 bases outside the gene matches. The chain carries TRBV7-2 and TRBJ2-2; 7 bases agree with TRBD1. This sequence originates from a man in his late teens or twenties in good health. Material for sequencing was blood. CDR3 in amino acids: CAGRTGDTGELFF. DNA for the CDR3: TGTGCCGGACGGACAGGTGACACCGGGGAGCTGTTTTTT.